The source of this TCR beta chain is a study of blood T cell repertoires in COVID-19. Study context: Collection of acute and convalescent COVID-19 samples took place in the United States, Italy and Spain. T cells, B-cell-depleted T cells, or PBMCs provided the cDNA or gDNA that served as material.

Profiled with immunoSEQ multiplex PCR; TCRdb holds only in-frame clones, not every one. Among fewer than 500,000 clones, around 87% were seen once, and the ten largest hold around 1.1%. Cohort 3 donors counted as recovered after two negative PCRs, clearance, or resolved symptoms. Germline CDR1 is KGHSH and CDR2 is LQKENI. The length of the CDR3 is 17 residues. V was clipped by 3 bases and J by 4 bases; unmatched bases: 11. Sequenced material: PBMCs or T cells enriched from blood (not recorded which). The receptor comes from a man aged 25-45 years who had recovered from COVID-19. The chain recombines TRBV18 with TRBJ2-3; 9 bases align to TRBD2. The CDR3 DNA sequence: TGTGCCAGCTCACCCACCGGAGGTAGCGGGAGCCCAGATACGCAGTATTTT. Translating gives CASSPTGGSGSPDTQYF.